This entry lists 18 T cell receptor beta chains sequenced from one sample in a study of tumor-infiltrating lymphocytes in primary liver carcinoma. Alongside blood RNA obtained from unsorted whole blood, germline DNA was also extracted. Synthesis of TCR beta cDNA was carried out from 450 to 650 ng total RNA with a constant-region primer. Three rounds of nested multiplex PCR with slightly modified ARM-PCR produced TCR beta libraries. The opening two PCR rounds, around 11 cycles each, paired TRBV1-TRBV30 forward primers with a C-beta reverse primer. MiXCR, applied by TCRdb to the multiplex PCR reads, yields one record per CDR3 protein. The data contain a few hundred thousand distinct CDR3 sequences, 58% of them singletons. Sequenced material: peripheral blood. Every receptor here comes from a woman between 25 and 40 years old with primary liver carcinoma and hepatitis B virus infection.

A remark on this clonotype: This may stem from a read error, because a much larger clone lies one nucleotide away. The J gene is TRBJ2-5, the V gene TRBV12-3 or TRBV12-4, with TRBD2 identical over 9 bases. CDR3 length: 15 amino acids. CDR3 in amino acids: CACSPIAGDYETQYF. The CDR3 nucleotides are TGTGCCTGCAGTCCTATAGCGGGAGATTATGAGACCCAGTACTTC.

This clonotype was found many times. The chain carries TRBV12-3 or TRBV12-4 and TRBJ2-7, with D uncertain. This CDR3 spans 12 amino acids. Trimming removed 2 bases from V and 6 bases from J, with 8 bases in between. The CDR3 DNA sequence: TGTGCCAGCAGTTTACAAGCTCGCGAGCAGTACTTC. Residues: CASSLQAREQYF.

Points on this clonotype: A much larger clone lies a single base off, so this may be a read error. The chain uses TRBV4-1 and TRBJ2-7; D is undetermined. In germline, CDR1 is MGHRA, CDR2 YSYEKL. The CDR3 loop spans 15 amino acids. The CDR3 nucleotides read TGCGCCAGCACCCAAGGGTCAAAACGGGCCTACGAGCAGTACTTC. Its translation is CASTQGSKRAYEQYF.

This clonotype turned up a few times. The CDR3 nucleotides are TGTGCCAGCACCACTCAGGGGAACCCAGCCTACGAGCAGTACTTC. This gives the protein CASTTQGNPAYEQYF. This chain uses TRBV6-2 or TRBV6-3 with TRBJ2-7; tentative D call: TRBD1 (6 bases). This CDR3 comprises 15 residues. The germline CDR1 and CDR2 sequences are MNHEY and SVGEGT. V lost 7 bases, J lost 2 bases, and 18 bases lay in between.

This clonotype was found many times. The chain carries TRBV6-2 or TRBV6-3 and TRBJ1-1; perhaps TRBD1 as D (5 bases). CDR3 length equals 13 residues. Trimming removed 6 bases from V and 6 bases from J, with 14 bases in between. Germline CDR1 and CDR2: MNHEY and SVGEGT. The CDR3 DNA reads as TGTGCCAGCAGCCCGTGGGGCAGGGCTGAAGCTTTCTTT. It encodes CASSPWGRAEAFF.

This clonotype occurred a few times. V usage is TRBV10-1 and J usage is TRBJ2-3; D might be TRBD1 or TRBD2, each matching 5 bases. From germline, CDR1 is WNHNN and CDR2 SYGVQD (reference sequence). The CDR3 is 13 amino acids. V dropped 4 bases and J dropped 5 bases, with 10 bases sitting between them. As DNA, the CDR3 is TGCGCCAGCAGTGGAGGGGCAGAAGATACGCAGTATTTT. As protein: CASSGGAEDTQYF.

The rearrangement links TRBV4-3 to TRBJ2-3; 7 positions match TRBD2. This CDR3 region has 19 residues. Looked up from germline, CDR1 is LGHNA and CDR2 is YSLEER. J was trimmed by 0 bases and V by 4 bases; bases with no gene match: 16. As DNA, the CDR3 is TGCGCCAGCAGCCCGGAACTAGCGTATCTCACTCATAGCACAGATACGCAGTATTTT. This translates into CASSPELAYLTHSTDTQYF.

The count of this clonotype is one. This clone may be a read error of a much larger clone one base away. The V and J genes are TRBV6-5 and TRBJ1-2; TRBD1 is a possible D gene (6 bases). The V gene lost 7 bases and the J gene lost 8 bases, with 20 bases spanning the gap. The CDR3 length is 14 residues. Germline V gene sequence: CDR1 MNHEY, CDR2 SVGAGI. The chain's CDR3 is CASTRGRSQGGYTF. CDR3 DNA sequence: TGTGCCAGCACCCGGGGCAGGTCTCAGGGGGGCTACACCTTC.

About this clonotype itself: A clone one base away is much larger, so this may be a read error. The V gene is TRBV7-3, the J gene TRBJ2-3, with 8 bases identical to TRBD2. The V gene's germline CDR1 is SGHTA and CDR2 FQGTGA. This CDR3 contains 14 residues. The CDR3 region has the DNA TGTGCCGGCAGCTCTAGCGGGAGCACAGATACGCAGTATTTT. Translated, it gives CAGSSSGSTDTQYF. Looking up the rest from reference TRBV7-3 and TRBJ2-3 gives the full variable domain: GAGVSQTPSNKVTEKGKYVELRCDPISGHTALYWYRQSLGQGPEFLIYFQGTGAADDSGLPNDRFFAVRPEGSVSTLKIQRTERGDSAVYLCAGSSSGSTDTQYFGPGTRLTVL.

Concerning this clonotype itself: This may stem from a read error, because a much larger clone lies one nucleotide away. The V call is TRBV6-5, the J call TRBJ2-2, with D tentatively TRBD1 (5 bases). The CDR3 spans 18 residues. V lost 4 bases, J lost 2 bases, and 20 bases lay in between. The V gene's germline CDR1 is MNHEY and CDR2 SVGAGI. The CDR3 sequence is CASSCSGAMAVNTGELFF. In DNA form, the CDR3 reads TGTGCCAGCAGTTGCTCTGGGGCTATGGCAGTAAACACCGGGGAGCTGTTTTTT.

As regards this clonotype: One end of the junction is discordant with germline, which a read error may explain. The chain couples TRBV29-1 to TRBJ2-1; tentative D call: TRBD1 (6 bases). The V gene's germline CDR1 is SQVTM and CDR2 ANQGSEA. The CDR3 length is 16 residues. For the CDR3, the DNA is TGCAGGGTTGATAACGCAGGGGTCTCCTCCTACAATGAGCAGTTCTTC. As protein: CRVDNAGVSSYNEQFF.

Turning to this clonotype: Relative to the germline gene, one junction end is altered; a read error may explain this. The chain recombines TRBV6-6 with TRBJ2-1; D might be TRBD2 (5 bases). CDR3 length: 13 amino acids. CDR1 and CDR2 (germline): MNHNY, SVGAGI (reference sequence). CDR3 loop: CVSSYGGRNEQFF. The CDR3, as DNA: TGTGTCAGCAGTTACGGAGGACGCAATGAGCAGTTCTTC.

As concerns this clonotype: This may come from a read error, since a much larger clone is one base off. This rearrangement joins TRBV6-5 to TRBJ2-1, with TRBD2 identical over 7 bases. The end of the DNA is better explained by TRBJ2-7, so the J call may be wrong. Germline V gene lookup returns CDR1 MNHEY and CDR2 SVGAGI. This CDR3 spans 16 amino acids. CDR3 DNA: TGTGCCAGCAGTGACCCGTCTAGCGGTGTCTACAATGAGCAGTACTTC. Translation: CASSDPSSGVYNEQYF.

This clonotype was recorded only once. The junction does not match germline at one end; this may be a read error. The chain carries TRBV11-2 and TRBJ2-7, with D unclear. The germline gives CDR1 SGHAT, CDR2 FQNNGV. The CDR3 sequence is 11 residues long. The CDR3 DNA reads as TGTGTCAGCAACCAGACCTACGAGCAGTACTTC. Protein product: CVSNQTYEQYF.

In its sample, this clonotype was seen once. Germline and junction disagree at one end, which may indicate a read error. This chain joins TRBV19 and TRBJ2-5; D gene ambiguous. Germline CDR1 is LNHDA and CDR2 is SQIVND (reference sequence). The CDR3 contains 13 residues. The CDR3 bases are TGTGGCAGTAGTCCCGGACACCAAGAGACCCAGTACTTC. This codes for CGSSPGHQETQYF. Full variable domain (rest looked up from reference TRBV19 and TRBJ2-5): DGGITQSPKYLFRKEGQNVTLSCEQNLNHDAMYWYRQDPGQGLRLIYYSQIVNDFQKGDIAEGYSVSREKKESFPLTVTSAQKNPTAFYLCGSSPGHQETQYFGPGTRLLVL.

In regard to this clonotype: A single base separates this from a much larger clone, so it may be a read error. As DNA, the CDR3 is TGTGCCAGCAGTGAAGGTCGGGGACTTGCCTCCTCTTACAATGAGCATTTCTTC. Protein product: CASSEGRGLASSYNEHFF. V and J are TRBV6-1 and TRBJ2-1; D might be TRBD2 (6 bases). Germline CDR1 and CDR2: MNHNS and SASEGT. The CDR3 is 18 amino acids.

Comment on this clonotype: This may be a read error: a much more frequent sequence differs by one nucleotide. V is TRBV12-3 or TRBV12-4 and J is TRBJ2-7; D gene uncertain. V dropped 3 bases and J dropped 4 bases, with 7 bases sitting between them. The CDR3 loop spans 12 amino acids. CDR3: CASSFRWYEQYF. CDR3 nucleotide sequence: TGTGCCAGCAGTTTCAGGTGGTACGAGCAGTACTTC.

Comments on this clonotype: One end of the junction varies from germline; a read error may be responsible. V gene TRBV11-2 combines with J gene TRBJ2-3; D is ambiguous. Germline assignment: CDR1 SGHAT and CDR2 FQNNGV. This CDR3 region has 17 residues. The CDR3 nucleotides are TGTGACAGCAGCTTAGATGATTGGGTGAGTGGGTCAGATACGCAATATTTT. Amino acid sequence: CDSSLDDWVSGSDTQYF.